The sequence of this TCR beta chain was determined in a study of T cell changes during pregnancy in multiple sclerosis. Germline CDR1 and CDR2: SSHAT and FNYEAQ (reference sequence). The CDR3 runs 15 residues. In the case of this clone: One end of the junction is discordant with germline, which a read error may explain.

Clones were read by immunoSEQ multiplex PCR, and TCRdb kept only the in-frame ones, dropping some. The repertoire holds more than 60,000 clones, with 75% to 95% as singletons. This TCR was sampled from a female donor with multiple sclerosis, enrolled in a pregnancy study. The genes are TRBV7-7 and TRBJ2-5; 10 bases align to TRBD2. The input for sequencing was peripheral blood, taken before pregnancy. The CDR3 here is CASSRGRTSGETQYF. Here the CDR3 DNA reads TGTGCTAGCAGTAGGGGTCGGACTAGCGGTGAGACCCAGTACTTC. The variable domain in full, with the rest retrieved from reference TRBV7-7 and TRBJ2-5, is GAGVSQSPRYKVTKRGQDVTLRCDPISSHATLYWYQQALGQGPEFLTYFNYEAQPDKSGLPSDRFSAERPEGSISTLTIQRTEQRDSAMYRCASSRGRTSGETQYFGPGTRLLVL.